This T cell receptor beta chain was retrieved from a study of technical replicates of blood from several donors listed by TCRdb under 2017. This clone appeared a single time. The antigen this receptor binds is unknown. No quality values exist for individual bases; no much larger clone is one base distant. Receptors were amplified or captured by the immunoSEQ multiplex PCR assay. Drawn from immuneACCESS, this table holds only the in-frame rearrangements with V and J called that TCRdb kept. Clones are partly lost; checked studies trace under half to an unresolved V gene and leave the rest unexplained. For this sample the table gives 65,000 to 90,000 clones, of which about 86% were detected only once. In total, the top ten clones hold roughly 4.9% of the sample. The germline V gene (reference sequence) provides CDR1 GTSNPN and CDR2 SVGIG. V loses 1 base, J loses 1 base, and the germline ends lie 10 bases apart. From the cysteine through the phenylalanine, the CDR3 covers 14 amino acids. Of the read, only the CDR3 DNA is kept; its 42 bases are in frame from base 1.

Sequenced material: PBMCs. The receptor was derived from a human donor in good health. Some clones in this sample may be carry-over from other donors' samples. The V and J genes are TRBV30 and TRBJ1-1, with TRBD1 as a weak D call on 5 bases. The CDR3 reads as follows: CAWSGGGRNTEAFF. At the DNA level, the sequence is TGTGCCTGGAGTGGGGGGGGGAGGAACACTGAAGCTTTCTTT.